These 15 T cell receptor beta chains share one sample of origin, sequenced in a study of shared clonotypes between healthy human individuals (dated by TCRdb to 2018 to 2021). Receptor libraries were prepared by the immunoSEQ multiplex PCR assay. This immuneACCESS table, as held by TCRdb, lists in-frame sequences with V and J called but not all clones. Of the missing ones, under half trace to an unresolved V gene in checked studies; the others have no known cause. This sample lists about a million clones; 70% to 80% were detected once. Together, the top ten hold 0.89% of the sample. Sequenced: memory CD4+ T cells from PBMCs. The cell subset or site label, read with the paper, signifies: CD45RA-negative fraction. The source of these receptors is a man younger than 35 in good health. Some clones in this sample may be carry-over from other donors' samples.

The chain combines TRBV7-2 with TRBJ2-2; the D gene is possibly TRBD2 (6 bases). Germline V gene lookup returns CDR1 SGHTA and CDR2 FQGNSA. Trimming stripped 1 base from V and 3 bases from J, with 12 bases between. The CDR3 contains 16 residues. The CDR3 region has the DNA TGTGCCAGCAGCTTAGGGGTTAGCGGCTACACCGGGGAGCTGTTTTTT. This translates into CASSLGVSGYTGELFF.

This clone was recorded a few times. The CDR3, as DNA: TGTGCCAGCAGCCCGGGGGAACACACTGAAGCTTTCTTT. Its protein is CASSPGEHTEAFF. The chain is built from TRBV6-5 and TRBJ1-1; a possible D gene is TRBD1 (5 bases). V was shortened by 6 bases and J by 3 bases, with 11 bases between the two germline ends. Germline assignment: CDR1 MNHEY and CDR2 SVGAGI. The CDR3 consists of 13 residues.

The rearrangement uses TRBV29-1 and TRBJ2-1; 7 positions agree with TRBD2. Germline values: CDR1 SQVTM, CDR2 ANQGSEA. J lost 3 bases, V lost 4 bases, and 12 bases had no gene match. This CDR3 has 16 residues. CDR3 amino acids: CSVATSHSDNYNEQFF. DNA for the CDR3: TGCAGCGTTGCGACTAGCCATAGTGATAACTACAATGAGCAGTTCTTC.

V usage is TRBV11-2 and J usage is TRBJ1-4, with D unclear. The germline CDR1 and CDR2 sequences are SGHAT and FQNNGV. The germline V and J ends were trimmed by 3 bases and 3 bases, with 11 bases remaining between them. The CDR3 runs to 15 residues. CDR3 loop: CASSFTWQSNEKLFF. In DNA form, the CDR3 reads TGTGCCAGCAGCTTTACGTGGCAGTCTAATGAAAAACTGTTTTTT.

The chain employs TRBV9 and TRBJ1-1; 7 bases fit TRBD1. The CDR3 has 15 residues. With V trimmed by 6 bases and J by 0 bases, 8 bases remained unmatched. CDR1 is SGDLS, CDR2 YYNGEE, per germline. CDR3 bases: TGTGCCAGCACCGGGACAGTTGAAATGAACACTGAAGCTTTCTTT. Translation: CASTGTVEMNTEAFF.

CDR3 coding DNA: TGTGCCAGTAGTATTGGCAGGGGGCGCGCCGGGGAGCTGTTTTTT. Translation: CASSIGRGRAGELFF. The J gene is TRBJ2-2, the V gene TRBV19; 8 nucleotides line up with TRBD1. The CDR3 totals 15 residues. The germline V gene has CDR1 LNHDA and CDR2 SQIVND (reference sequence). The V and J ends lost 3 bases and 6 bases, in that order; junction bases with no gene match: 6.

The chain uses TRBV5-1 and TRBJ1-2, with D possibly being TRBD1 (5 bases). V dropped 3 bases and J dropped 1 base, with 16 bases sitting between them. In germline, CDR1 is SGHRS, CDR2 YFSETQ. The CDR3 has 16 amino acids. The CDR3 nucleotides are TGCGCCAGCAGCTCTGCCCCGGCGGGGGTTAACTATGGCTACACCTTC. It is translated as CASSSAPAGVNYGYTF. Full variable domain (outside the CDR3, taken from reference TRBV5-1 and TRBJ1-2): KAGVTQTPRYLIKTRGQQVTLSCSPISGHRSVSWYQQTPGQGLQFLFEYFSETQRNKGNFPGRFSGRQFSNSRSEMNVSTLELGDSALYLCASSSAPAGVNYGYTFGSGTRLTVV.

V usage is TRBV7-3 and J usage is TRBJ2-4; D might be TRBD1 or TRBD2, each matching 6 bases. V was trimmed by 5 bases and J by 7 bases, leaving 15 bases between them. This CDR3 is built from 14 residues. Germline CDR1 SGHTA, CDR2 FQGTGA. CDR3 nucleotide sequence: TGTGCCAGCAGCCCCACGGGGGCGGGGAACATTCAGTACTTC. Its translation: CASSPTGAGNIQYF.

V gene TRBV7-3 combines with J gene TRBJ2-3; TRBD2 agrees at 9 bases. Germline assignment: CDR1 SGHTA and CDR2 FQGTGA. The CDR3 has 15 residues. The J segment lost 4 bases and the V segment lost 4 bases, leaving 6 bases of the junction unmatched. In DNA form, the CDR3 reads TGTGCCAGCAGCTCCGGGACTAGCATCGCAGATACGCAGTATTTT. This translates into CASSSGTSIADTQYF.

The V and J genes are TRBV20-1 and TRBJ2-2; D is undetermined. The CDR3 is 11 residues long. Deletions cut 7 bases from V and 3 bases from J, with 6 bases between. Looked up from germline, CDR1 is DFQATT and CDR2 is SNEGSKA (reference sequence). The CDR3 bases are TGCAGTGTTGGGTACACCGGGGAGCTGTTTTTT. Amino acids: CSVGYTGELFF.

V usage is TRBV29-1 and J usage is TRBJ2-2; D might be TRBD1 or TRBD2, each matching 5 bases. V was pared by 5 bases and J by 0 bases, with 13 bases between. The CDR3 totals 15 residues. Germline lookup yields CDR1 SQVTM and CDR2 ANQGSEA. CDR3 DNA sequence: TGCAGCGTTTTAAGAGGGACGGCGAACACCGGGGAGCTGTTTTTT. This sequence encodes CSVLRGTANTGELFF.

This clone was seen more than once but under ten times. The chain employs TRBV5-1 and TRBJ1-1; D may be TRBD1 (6 bases). Looked up from germline, CDR1 is SGHRS and CDR2 is YFSETQ. CDR3 length: 16 amino acids. The V gene lost 2 bases and the J gene lost 0 bases, with 14 bases spanning the gap. CDR3 sequence reads: CASSLRENRVNTEAFF. The CDR3 nucleotides are TGCGCCAGCAGCTTAAGAGAAAACAGGGTGAACACTGAAGCTTTCTTT.

This chain joins TRBV28 and TRBJ2-7; a weak D match, TRBD2 (6 bases). V was clipped by 5 bases and J by 0 bases, with 11 bases between them. This CDR3 spans 14 amino acids. Germline-derived CDR1 and CDR2 are MDHEN and SYDVKM. CDR3 sequence (DNA): TGTGCCAGCAGTCGGGCTAGCGCCTCCTACGAGCAGTACTTC. Protein product: CASSRASASYEQYF.

The chain links TRBV28 to TRBJ2-2, with D tentatively TRBD1 (5 bases). CDR1 and CDR2 from the germline V gene are MDHEN and SYDVKM. V was pared by 4 bases and J by 0 bases, with 9 bases between. The CDR3 consists of 15 residues. As DNA, the CDR3 is TGTGCCAGCAGTTGGGGCGGAACGAACACCGGGGAGCTGTTTTTT. It translates to CASSWGGTNTGELFF.

The chain couples TRBV28 to TRBJ1-2; 7 positions agree with TRBD1. The germline V gene has CDR1 MDHEN and CDR2 SYDVKM. The CDR3 is 13 residues long. Unmatched junction bases numbered 4, after V lost 5 bases and J lost 4 bases. CDR3 amino acids: CASSVTGVYGYTF. As DNA, the CDR3 is TGTGCCAGCAGTGTTACAGGGGTCTATGGCTACACCTTC.